This T cell receptor beta chain came from a study of neurological immune-mediated disorders. Study-level findings and limits: None of the CDR3 amino acid sequences of expanded clones were shared across subjects, and this suggested private repertoires in all groups.

Germline V gene data show CDR1 as SGHTA and CDR2 as FQGNSA. This CDR3 comprises 17 residues. V dropped 5 bases and J dropped 3; count of bases not matched to a gene: 10. This clonotype was observed a handful of times. Its antigen is still unknown. By 5'RACE with 10-nucleotide random UMIs, the cDNA was made. TCRdb re-analysed the 5' RACE reads in MiXCR, keeping a single row per CDR3 protein. Of 47,000 or so distinct CDR3 sequences listed, 9% to 10% are singletons. Time point in this sample: longitudinal time-point 1 (baseline). Source material was 2 million unsorted PBMCs, stored at -80 °C in RNAlater. The rearrangement joins TRBV7-2 to TRBJ2-2; 9 positions match TRBD2. The sequencing sample was made of PBMCs. The source is a woman in her thirties or forties in good health. The CDR3 protein is CASSPSVGGRDTGELFF. CDR3 in DNA: TGTGCCAGCAGCCCGAGCGTAGGCGGGAGGGACACCGGGGAGCTGTTTTTT.